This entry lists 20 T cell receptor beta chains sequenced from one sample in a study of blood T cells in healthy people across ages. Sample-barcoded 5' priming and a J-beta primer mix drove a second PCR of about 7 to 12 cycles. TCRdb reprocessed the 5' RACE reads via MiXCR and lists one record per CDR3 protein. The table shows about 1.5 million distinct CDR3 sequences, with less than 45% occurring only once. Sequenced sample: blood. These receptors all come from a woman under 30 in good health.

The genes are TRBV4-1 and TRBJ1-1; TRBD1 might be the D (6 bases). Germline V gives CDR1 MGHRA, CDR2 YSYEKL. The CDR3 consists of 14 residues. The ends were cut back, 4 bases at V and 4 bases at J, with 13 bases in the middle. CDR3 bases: TGCGCCAGCAGCCTTACGCAGGGGAGCACTGAAGCTTTCTTT. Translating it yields CASSLTQGSTEAFF.

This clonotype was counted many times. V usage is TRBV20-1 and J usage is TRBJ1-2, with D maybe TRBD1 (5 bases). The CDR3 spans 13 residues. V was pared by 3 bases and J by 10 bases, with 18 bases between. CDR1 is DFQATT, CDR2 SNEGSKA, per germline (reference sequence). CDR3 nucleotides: TGCAGTGCTAGTCCGGGGGATTTCACCTTCTACACCTTC. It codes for CSASPGDFTFYTF.

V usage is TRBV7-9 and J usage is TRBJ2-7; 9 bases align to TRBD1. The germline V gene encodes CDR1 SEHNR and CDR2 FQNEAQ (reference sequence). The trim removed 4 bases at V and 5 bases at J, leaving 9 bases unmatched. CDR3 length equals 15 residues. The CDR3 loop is CASSSLDRGDHEQYF. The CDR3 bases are TGTGCCAGCAGCTCTTTGGACAGGGGCGACCACGAGCAGTACTTC.

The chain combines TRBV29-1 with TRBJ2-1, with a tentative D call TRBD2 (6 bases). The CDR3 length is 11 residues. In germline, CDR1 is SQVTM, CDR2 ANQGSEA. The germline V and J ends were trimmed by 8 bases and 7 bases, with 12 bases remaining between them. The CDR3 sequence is CSSGTPNEQFF. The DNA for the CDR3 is TGCAGCTCCGGGACTCCTAATGAGCAGTTCTTC.

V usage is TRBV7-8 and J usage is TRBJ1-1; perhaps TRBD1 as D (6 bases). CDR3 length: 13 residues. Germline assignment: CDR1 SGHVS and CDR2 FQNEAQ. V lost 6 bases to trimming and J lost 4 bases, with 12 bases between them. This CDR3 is CASRFQGTTEAFF. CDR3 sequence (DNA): TGTGCCAGCAGGTTCCAGGGGACCACTGAAGCTTTCTTT.

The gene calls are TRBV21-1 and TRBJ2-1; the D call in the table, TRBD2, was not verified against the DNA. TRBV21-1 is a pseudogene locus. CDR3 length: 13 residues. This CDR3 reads CASSRGQFSEQFF. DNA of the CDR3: TGTGCCAGCAGTAGAGGGCAGTTCAGTGAGCAGTTCTTC.

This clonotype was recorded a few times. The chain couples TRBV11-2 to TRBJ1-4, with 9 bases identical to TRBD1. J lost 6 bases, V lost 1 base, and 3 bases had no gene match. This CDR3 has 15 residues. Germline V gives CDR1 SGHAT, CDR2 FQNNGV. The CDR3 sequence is CASSLGGQGYEKLFF. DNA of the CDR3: TGTGCCAGCAGCTTAGGGGGACAGGGATATGAAAAACTGTTTTTT.

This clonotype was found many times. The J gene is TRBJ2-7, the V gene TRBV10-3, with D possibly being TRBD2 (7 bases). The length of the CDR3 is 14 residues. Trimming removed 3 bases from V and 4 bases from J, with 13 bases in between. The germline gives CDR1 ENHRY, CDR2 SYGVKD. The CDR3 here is CAISEGGARYEQYF. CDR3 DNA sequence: TGTGCCATCAGTGAAGGGGGGGCAAGGTACGAGCAGTACTTC.

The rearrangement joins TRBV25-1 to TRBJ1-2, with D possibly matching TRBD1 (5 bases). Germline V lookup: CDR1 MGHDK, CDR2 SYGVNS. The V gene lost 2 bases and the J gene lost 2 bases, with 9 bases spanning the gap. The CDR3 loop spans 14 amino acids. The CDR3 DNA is TGTGCCAGCAGTGAAACTGCAGGGAACTATGGCTACACCTTC. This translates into CASSETAGNYGYTF.

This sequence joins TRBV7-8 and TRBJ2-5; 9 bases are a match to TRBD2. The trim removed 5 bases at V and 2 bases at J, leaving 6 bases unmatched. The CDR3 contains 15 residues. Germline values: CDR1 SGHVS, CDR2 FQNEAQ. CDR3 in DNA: TGTGCCAGCAGCGGGAATAGCGGGAGACAAGAGACCCAGTACTTC. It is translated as CASSGNSGRQETQYF.

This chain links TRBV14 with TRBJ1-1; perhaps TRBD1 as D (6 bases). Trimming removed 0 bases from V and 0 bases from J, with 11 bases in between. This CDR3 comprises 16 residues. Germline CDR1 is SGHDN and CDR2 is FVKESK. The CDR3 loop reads CASSQEWGRVNTEAFF. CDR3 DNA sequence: TGTGCCAGCAGCCAAGAATGGGGGCGGGTGAACACTGAAGCTTTCTTT.

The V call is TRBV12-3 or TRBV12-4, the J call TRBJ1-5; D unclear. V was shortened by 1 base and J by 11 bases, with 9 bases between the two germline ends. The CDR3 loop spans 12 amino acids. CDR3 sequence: CASSLGGGTQHF. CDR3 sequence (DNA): TGTGCCAGCAGTTTAGGGGGAGGGACCCAGCATTTT.

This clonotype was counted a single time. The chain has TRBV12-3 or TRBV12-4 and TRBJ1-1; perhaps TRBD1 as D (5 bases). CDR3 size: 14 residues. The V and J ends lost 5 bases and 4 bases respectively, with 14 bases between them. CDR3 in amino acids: CASSARVGVTEAFF. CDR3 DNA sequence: TGTGCCAGCAGTGCCAGGGTGGGGGTCACTGAAGCTTTCTTT.

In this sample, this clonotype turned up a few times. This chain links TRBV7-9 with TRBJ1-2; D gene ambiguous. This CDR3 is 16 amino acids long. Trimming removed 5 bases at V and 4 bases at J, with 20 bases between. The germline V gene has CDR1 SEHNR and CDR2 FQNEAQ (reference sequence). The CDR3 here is CASSRPGPQYSYGYTF. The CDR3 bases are TGTGCCAGCAGCCGACCCGGGCCCCAATACAGCTATGGCTACACCTTC.

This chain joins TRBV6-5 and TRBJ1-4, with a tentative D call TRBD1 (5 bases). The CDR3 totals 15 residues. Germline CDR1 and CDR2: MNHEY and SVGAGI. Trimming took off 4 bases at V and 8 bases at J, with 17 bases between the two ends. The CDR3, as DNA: TGTGCCAGCAGTTGGAATCAGGGTCCGGGGGAAAAACTGTTTTTT. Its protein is CASSWNQGPGEKLFF.

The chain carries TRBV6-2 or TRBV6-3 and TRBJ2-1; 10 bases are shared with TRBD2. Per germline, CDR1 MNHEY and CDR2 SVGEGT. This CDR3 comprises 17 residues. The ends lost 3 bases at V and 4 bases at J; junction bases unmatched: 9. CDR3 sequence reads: CASSYDGWTSGYNEQFF. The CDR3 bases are TGTGCCAGCAGTTATGATGGTTGGACTAGCGGTTACAATGAGCAGTTCTTC.

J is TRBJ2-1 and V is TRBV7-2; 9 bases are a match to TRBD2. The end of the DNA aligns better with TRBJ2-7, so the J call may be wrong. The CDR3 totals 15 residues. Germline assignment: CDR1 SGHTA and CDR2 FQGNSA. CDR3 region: CASSLLAGNYNEQYF. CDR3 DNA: TGTGCCAGCAGCTTGCTAGCGGGGAACTACAATGAGCAGTACTTC.

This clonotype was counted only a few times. CDR3 bases: TGTGCCAGCAGCTTGTCCAGGGGGCTAAACACAGATACGCAGTATTTT. The encoded protein is CASSLSRGLNTDTQYF. V and J are TRBV5-4 and TRBJ2-3, with 8 nucleotides matching TRBD1. Germline-derived CDR1 and CDR2 are SGHNT and YYREEE (reference sequence). This CDR3 has 16 amino acids. The J segment lost 2 bases and the V segment lost 1 base, leaving 6 bases of the junction unmatched. Variable domain in full (rest from reference TRBV5-4 and TRBJ2-3): ETGVTQSPTHLIKTRGQQVTLRCSSQSGHNTVSWYQQALGQGPQFIFQYYREEENGRGNFPPRFSGLQFPNYSSELNVNALELDDSALYLCASSLSRGLNTDTQYFGPGTRLTVL.

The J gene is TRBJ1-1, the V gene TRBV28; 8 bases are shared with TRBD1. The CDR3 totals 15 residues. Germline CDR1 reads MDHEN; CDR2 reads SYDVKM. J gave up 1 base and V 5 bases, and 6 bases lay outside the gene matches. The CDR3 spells CASSGGTGRNTEAFF. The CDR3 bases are TGTGCCAGCAGTGGCGGGACAGGTCGGAACACTGAAGCTTTCTTT.

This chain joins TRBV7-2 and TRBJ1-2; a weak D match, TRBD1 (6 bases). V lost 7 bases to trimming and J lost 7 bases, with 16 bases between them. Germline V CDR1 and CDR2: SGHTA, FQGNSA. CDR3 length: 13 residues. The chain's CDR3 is CASIRTAGVGYTF. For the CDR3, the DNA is TGTGCCAGCATCCGTACGGCAGGGGTTGGCTACACCTTC.